These T cell receptor beta chains were read from a single sample in a study of cytomegalovirus exposure and HLA in healthy donors. The table came from immunoSEQ multiplex PCR; TCRdb's copy has only in-frame clones and leaves some out. Here the sample spans roughly 120,000 clones, less than 85% being singletons. The sample consisted of PBMCs. These receptors were obtained from a male donor in good health and CMV-seronegative. The CDR3 runs from the conserved cysteine through the conserved F or W. Each record gives: V gene, clone size, D gene, J gene, CDR3 DNA, CDR3 protein. D genes are given only for firm matches. Where a row states a size, it is once, few, many or the class of an expanded clone; other rows omit it.

v_gene: TRBV28; abundance: once; d_gene: .; j_gene: TRBJ1-2; CDR3nt: TGTGCCAGTTTGACAGGTAGATCTATGGGCTACACCTTC; CDR3aa: CASLTGRSMGYTF
v_gene: TRBV27; abundance: .; d_gene: .; j_gene: TRBJ1-1; CDR3nt: TGTGCCAGCAGGAACCGGGGATCGAACACTGAAGCTTTCTTT; CDR3aa: CASRNRGSNTEAFF
v_gene: TRBV15; abundance: .; d_gene: .; j_gene: TRBJ1-2; CDR3nt: TGTGCCACCAGCAGAGCCCGCGAGTACTATGGCTACACCTTC; CDR3aa: CATSRAREYYGYTF
v_gene: TRBV12-5; abundance: few; d_gene: .; j_gene: TRBJ2-2; CDR3nt: TGTGCTAGTGCCCGCGACACCGGGGAGCTGTTTTTT; CDR3aa: CASARDTGELFF
v_gene: TRBV28; abundance: .; d_gene: TRBD1; j_gene: TRBJ1-6; CDR3nt: TGTGCCAGCAGATCCCGGACAGGGGGTATTCTCGAATATAATTCACCCCTCCACTTT; CDR3aa: CASRSRTGGILEYNSPLHF
v_gene: TRBV4-2; abundance: once; d_gene: .; j_gene: TRBJ1-6; CDR3nt: TGTGCCAGCAGCCAACAGACAGGTTGGGATTCACCCCTCCACTTT; CDR3aa: CASSQQTGWDSPLHF
v_gene: TRBV5-6; abundance: .; d_gene: TRBD2; j_gene: TRBJ2-7; CDR3nt: TGTGCCAGCAGCTCGCCCCGGGGACTAGCGGGGGGCCCCTCCGAGCAGTACTTC; CDR3aa: CASSSPRGLAGGPSEQYF
v_gene: TRBV11-2; abundance: .; d_gene: .; j_gene: TRBJ2-2; CDR3nt: TGTGCCAGCAGCTTAAGGGGTCACACCGGGGAGCTGTTTTTT; CDR3aa: CASSLRGHTGELFF
v_gene: TRBV9; abundance: .; d_gene: .; j_gene: TRBJ1-2; CDR3nt: TGTGCCAGCAGCGTAGATCGGGGAGGTATGGGCTATGGCTACACCTTC; CDR3aa: CASSVDRGGMGYGYTF
v_gene: TRBV6-5; abundance: .; d_gene: .; j_gene: TRBJ1-5; CDR3nt: TGTGCCAGCAGTTCCACCGGGGGGCCTAGCAATCAGCCCCAGCATTTT; CDR3aa: CASSSTGGPSNQPQHF
v_gene: TRBV6-1; abundance: .; d_gene: .; j_gene: TRBJ2-7; CDR3nt: TGTGCCAGCAGTTTCCGGGAGAAAGCCTACGAGCAGTACTTC; CDR3aa: CASSFREKAYEQYF
v_gene: TRBV5-1; abundance: .; d_gene: .; j_gene: TRBJ1-3; CDR3nt: TGCGCCAGCAGCCTGGGAGACCCAGGCTCTGGAAACACCATATATTTT; CDR3aa: CASSLGDPGSGNTIYF
v_gene: TRBV5-1; abundance: .; d_gene: TRBD1; j_gene: TRBJ2-3; CDR3nt: TGCGCCAGCAGAGGGACAGGGGGCACAGATACGCAGTATTTT; CDR3aa: CASRGTGGTDTQYF
v_gene: TRBV28; abundance: .; d_gene: .; j_gene: TRBJ1-6; CDR3nt: TGTGCCAGCATATATCGGGGACAAGCAGGTTCACCCCTCCACTTT; CDR3aa: CASIYRGQAGSPLHF
v_gene: TRBV14; abundance: once; d_gene: .; j_gene: TRBJ2-2; CDR3nt: TGTGCCAGCAGCCAAGATAGGGGAATTGTGGGCACCGGGGAGCTGTTTTTT; CDR3aa: CASSQDRGIVGTGELFF
v_gene: TRBV25-1; abundance: .; d_gene: .; j_gene: TRBJ1-2; CDR3nt: TGTGCCAGCAGTGAACCGGGGGGCGGTTGGATGGGCTACACCTTC; CDR3aa: CASSEPGGGWMGYTF
v_gene: TRBV10-3; abundance: .; d_gene: .; j_gene: TRBJ1-2; CDR3nt: TGTGCCATCAGGGGAGTAGGGCAGACCCAACAATCCGGCTACACCTTC; CDR3aa: CAIRGVGQTQQSGYTF
v_gene: TRBV27; abundance: .; d_gene: .; j_gene: TRBJ1-1; CDR3nt: TGTGCCAGCAATAGGGGTTCAGTGATGAACACTGAAGCTTTCTTT; CDR3aa: CASNRGSVMNTEAFF
v_gene: TRBV6-1; abundance: .; d_gene: .; j_gene: TRBJ2-7; CDR3nt: TGTGCCAGCAGTGAAGCAATAAACAGGTTCGTCGAGCAGTACTTC; CDR3aa: CASSEAINRFVEQYF
v_gene: TRBV2; abundance: .; d_gene: TRBD1; j_gene: TRBJ1-2; CDR3nt: TGTGCCAGCAGGCTACGGACAGGGGAAGGAACTAACTATGGCTACACCTTC; CDR3aa: CASRLRTGEGTNYGYTF
v_gene: TRBV27; abundance: .; d_gene: .; j_gene: TRBJ1-2; CDR3nt: TGTGCCAGCAGTTTACGGGCAGGGCTTGGCTACACCTTC; CDR3aa: CASSLRAGLGYTF
v_gene: TRBV25-1; abundance: .; d_gene: .; j_gene: TRBJ1-6; CDR3nt: TGTGCCAGCAGTGAAAACGGGGGAGAGAATTCACCCCTCCACTTT; CDR3aa: CASSENGGENSPLHF
v_gene: TRBV2; abundance: .; d_gene: .; j_gene: TRBJ1-2; CDR3nt: TGTGCCACGTTACACGGACTCTATGGCTACACCTTC; CDR3aa: CATLHGLYGYTF
v_gene: TRBV21-1; abundance: .; d_gene: .; j_gene: TRBJ1-1; CDR3nt: TGTGCCAGCAGCAAGTTAAAAGGGGGTCTGGGCCCGAGTGAAGCTTTCTTT; CDR3aa: CASSKLKGGLGPSEAFF
v_gene: TRBV21-1; abundance: .; d_gene: .; j_gene: TRBJ2-3; CDR3nt: TGTGCCAGCAGCCTAGGACAGGGGGTTAATACGCAGTATTTT; CDR3aa: CASSLGQGVNTQYF
v_gene: TRBV4-1; abundance: .; d_gene: .; j_gene: TRBJ2-1; CDR3nt: TGCGCCAGCAGCCAAGGGAGTGGGAGAGGGCAGTTCTTC; CDR3aa: CASSQGSGRGQFF
v_gene: TRBV7-9; abundance: .; d_gene: .; j_gene: TRBJ1-4; CDR3nt: TGTGCCAGCAGCTTAACAGGTGCAGATAATGAAAAACTGTTTTTT; CDR3aa: CASSLTGADNEKLFF
v_gene: TRBV5-1; abundance: .; d_gene: .; j_gene: TRBJ1-5; CDR3nt: TGCGCCAGCAGCTTGGATGGACTCAATCAGCCCCAGCATTTT; CDR3aa: CASSLDGLNQPQHF
v_gene: TRBV6-1; abundance: few; d_gene: TRBD2; j_gene: TRBJ2-5; CDR3nt: TGTGCCAGCAGTGAAGGAGCGGGGAACCAAGAGACCCAGTACTTC; CDR3aa: CASSEGAGNQETQYF
v_gene: TRBV2; abundance: .; d_gene: TRBD2; j_gene: TRBJ2-7; CDR3nt: TGTGCCAGCAGGGGGGGGTCCTACGAGCAGTACTTC; CDR3aa: CASRGGSYEQYF
v_gene: TRBV9; abundance: .; d_gene: .; j_gene: TRBJ1-2; CDR3nt: TGTGCCAGCAGCGTAGAGGCGGGGGGTTATGGCTACACCTTC; CDR3aa: CASSVEAGGYGYTF
v_gene: TRBV7-9; abundance: .; d_gene: TRBD2; j_gene: TRBJ2-1; CDR3nt: TGTGCCAGCAGCTTAGGCGGGGGGGCTTTCTACAATGAGCAGTTCTTC; CDR3aa: CASSLGGGAFYNEQFF
v_gene: TRBV5-1; abundance: .; d_gene: .; j_gene: TRBJ1-4; CDR3nt: TGCGCCAGCAGCCCGGCAGGGGCCCAAGGGAGTGAAAAACTGTTTTTT; CDR3aa: CASSPAGAQGSEKLFF
v_gene: TRBV11-3; abundance: once; d_gene: .; j_gene: TRBJ2-3; CDR3nt: TGTGCCAGCAGCCCTAGACTAGGCACAGATACGCAGTATTTT; CDR3aa: CASSPRLGTDTQYF
v_gene: TRBV18; abundance: .; d_gene: .; j_gene: TRBJ1-1; CDR3nt: TGTGCCAGCTCACCACCGACTTGGGCAGGGGAAGCTTTCTTT; CDR3aa: CASSPPTWAGEAFF
v_gene: TRBV6-1; abundance: .; d_gene: .; j_gene: TRBJ2-7; CDR3nt: TGTGCCAGCATCAACAGGAATGAGCAGTACTTC; CDR3aa: CASINRNEQYF
v_gene: TRBV9; abundance: .; d_gene: TRBD2; j_gene: TRBJ2-7; CDR3nt: TGTGCCAGCAGCGTAGTAGATAGCGGGGCGGTAGAGCAGTACTTC; CDR3aa: CASSVVDSGAVEQYF
v_gene: TRBV5-1; abundance: .; d_gene: TRBD2; j_gene: TRBJ2-7; CDR3nt: TGCGCCAGCAGCCCTGGACCCCAGCGGGGGGGCTTGGACGAGCAGTACTTC; CDR3aa: CASSPGPQRGGLDEQYF
v_gene: TRBV7-6; abundance: .; d_gene: .; j_gene: TRBJ1-2; CDR3nt: TGTGCCAGCAGCTCCCGCGCAGAGGGGGAAGGCTACACCTTC; CDR3aa: CASSSRAEGEGYTF
v_gene: TRBV29-1; abundance: .; d_gene: .; j_gene: TRBJ1-4; CDR3nt: TGCAGCGTCCGGGGGGGGACTAATGAAAAACTGTTTTTT; CDR3aa: CSVRGGTNEKLFF
v_gene: TRBV7-3; abundance: once; d_gene: TRBD2; j_gene: TRBJ2-2; CDR3nt: TGTGCCAGCAGCCTTCGAAGGGGCTGGCTAGCGGGGGAGAACACCGGGGAGCTGTTTTTT; CDR3aa: CASSLRRGWLAGENTGELFF
v_gene: TRBV5-5; abundance: .; d_gene: .; j_gene: TRBJ1-5; CDR3nt: TGTGCCAGCAGCTTGGATCCAGGGTACCAGCCCCAGCATTTT; CDR3aa: CASSLDPGYQPQHF
v_gene: TRBV4-1; abundance: .; d_gene: .; j_gene: TRBJ1-6; CDR3nt: TGCGCCAGCAGCCACCGGGAGCTAGTCTATAATTCACCCCTCCACTTT; CDR3aa: CASSHRELVYNSPLHF
v_gene: TRBV7-2; abundance: .; d_gene: .; j_gene: TRBJ2-7; CDR3nt: TGTGCCAGCAGCCAGCAGGTCAACTACGAGCAGTACTTC; CDR3aa: CASSQQVNYEQYF
v_gene: TRBV20-1; abundance: .; d_gene: .; j_gene: TRBJ2-3; CDR3nt: TGCAGTGCCGGCTACGGGGATACGCAGTATTTT; CDR3aa: CSAGYGDTQYF
v_gene: TRBV29-1; abundance: .; d_gene: .; j_gene: TRBJ2-6; CDR3nt: TGCAGCGTTGTGGTAGTTAGGGCCTCTGGGGCCAACGGCCTGACTTTC; CDR3aa: CSVVVVRASGANGLTF
v_gene: TRBV4-2; abundance: .; d_gene: .; j_gene: TRBJ2-7; CDR3nt: TGTGCCAGCAGCCAAGATTTAGGACTCCGCGGCGACGAGCAGTACTTC; CDR3aa: CASSQDLGLRGDEQYF
v_gene: TRBV7-2; abundance: once; d_gene: .; j_gene: TRBJ1-1; CDR3nt: TGTGCCAGCAGCTTATTCTGGGGCAGGGCGAACACTGAAGCTTTCTTT; CDR3aa: CASSLFWGRANTEAFF
v_gene: TRBV7-9; abundance: few; d_gene: TRBD2; j_gene: TRBJ2-3; CDR3nt: TGTGCCAGCAGACTACTAGCGGGGGGGAGCACAGATACGCAGTATTTT; CDR3aa: CASRLLAGGSTDTQYF
v_gene: TRBV2; abundance: once; d_gene: .; j_gene: TRBJ2-2; CDR3nt: TGTGCCAGCAGCCCCCCTCGGGGGGAGCTGTTTTTT; CDR3aa: CASSPPRGELFF
v_gene: TRBV5-4; abundance: .; d_gene: TRBD2; j_gene: TRBJ2-3; CDR3nt: TGTGCCAGCAGCCCCAACCCGACTAGCGGCACAGATACGCAGTATTTT; CDR3aa: CASSPNPTSGTDTQYF
v_gene: TRBV18; abundance: .; d_gene: .; j_gene: TRBJ1-2; CDR3nt: TGTGCCAGCTCACTGGACACCTTCTATGGCTACACCTTC; CDR3aa: CASSLDTFYGYTF
v_gene: TRBV27; abundance: .; d_gene: TRBD1; j_gene: TRBJ2-7; CDR3nt: TGTGCCAGCAGTTTACAGAGACCAACCCGCGACAGGGGAGACGAGCAGTACTTC; CDR3aa: CASSLQRPTRDRGDEQYF
v_gene: TRBV9; abundance: .; d_gene: .; j_gene: TRBJ1-2; CDR3nt: TGTGCCAGCAGCGCCAGGGGAACCTATGGCTACACCTTC; CDR3aa: CASSARGTYGYTF
v_gene: TRBV1; abundance: .; d_gene: .; j_gene: TRBJ2-7; CDR3nt: TGCACCAGCAGCCAATTTATTCGGGGCGAGCAGTACTTC; CDR3aa: CTSSQFIRGEQYF
v_gene: TRBV2; abundance: once; d_gene: TRBD1; j_gene: TRBJ2-3; CDR3nt: TGTGCCGCCCACAGGGGGTTTTTCACAGATACGCAGTATTTT; CDR3aa: CAAHRGFFTDTQYF
v_gene: TRBV7-2; abundance: .; d_gene: .; j_gene: TRBJ2-3; CDR3nt: TGTGCCAGCAGCTTAGTCTTGGCGGGACCCACAGATACGCAGTATTTT; CDR3aa: CASSLVLAGPTDTQYF
v_gene: TRBV30; abundance: .; d_gene: .; j_gene: TRBJ1-6; CDR3nt: TGTGCCTGGACCCTGACTGGGGGCGGTTCACCCCTCCACTTT; CDR3aa: CAWTLTGGGSPLHF
v_gene: TRBV7-9; abundance: .; d_gene: .; j_gene: TRBJ2-3; CDR3nt: TGTGCCAGCAGCAGCCGTGCGGCTAGGCGCACAGATACGCAGTATTTT; CDR3aa: CASSSRAARRTDTQYF